This T cell receptor (beta chain) derives from a study of blood T cell repertoires in COVID-19 (dated by TCRdb to about 2020). Broadly, across the study: Samples covering the acute and convalescent phases of COVID-19 were provided by collaborators in the United States, Italy and Spain. The repertoires were released in a freely available public database meant as a resource for research on the immune response to SARS-CoV-2. Subjects who had been exposed to COVID-19, were actively infected with it, or had recovered from it provided the deeply sampled blood TCRbeta repertoires that made up the dataset. Samples were obtained from the ongoing ImmuneRACE study (first 160 participants) and from 1,254 subjects provided by 6 global collaborators. The material from the prospective study consisted of cDNA or gDNA derived from T cells, B-cell-depleted T cells, or PBMCs. The sample metadata nearly always contained a de-identified subject ID, COVID-19 status, age in years and sex. HLA class I and class II types, where available, came from metadata supplied by the sample provider rather than from assay-based typing. The study at large found these results: The quantity of clinical and demographic metadata differed by source and by participant and was supplied without curation.

Collaborating institutions collected whole blood in K2EDTA tubes following their own protocols. For TCRbeta analysis, collaborators shipped samples as frozen whole blood, isolated PBMCs, or DNA extracted from either of those sample types. CDR1 ENHRY and CDR2 SYGVKD were looked up in the germline V gene. The CDR3 holds 14 amino acids from the cysteine to the phenylalanine. CDR3 DNA is the only sequence kept; it has 42 bases, read in frame from the first base. Cut back by 0 bases and 8 bases, the V and J ends lie 11 bases apart. A word on this clone: This clone's antigen is unknown. Per-nucleotide qualities are absent, and no much larger clonotype sits a single base away.

TCRbeta CDR3 regions were amplified from genomic DNA using the immunoSEQ Assay, a bias-controlled multiplex PCR. Per the source publication's procedure: Within the assay, amplification of reference gene primers was used to estimate how many nucleated cells each sample contained. To quantify the absolute abundance of each unique TCRbeta CDR3 rearrangement, sequence reads were collapsed and filtered. Productive Simpson clonality was computed per sample as the square root of Simpson's diversity index over productive rearrangements. This is the immuneACCESS table as TCRdb keeps it, with only in-frame sequences that have V and J called. A part of the clones is gone; compared with another copy, unresolved V genes explain less than half, and the rest is unexplained. V, J and clone size are those of that table, while D and trimming were read from the DNA. The sample has tens of thousands of clones on record, 90% of them singletons. The ten top clones hold less than 4% of the sample.

Sequencing input: peripheral blood. This sequence was found in a man in his fifties or sixties with acute or convalescent COVID-19. Here the chain combines TRBV10-3 and TRBJ2-4; perhaps TRBD2 is the D gene, with 5 bases matching. The DNA sequence is TGTGCCATCAGTGAGTCGACGCCCGGGGACATTCAGTACTTC. Its coded protein is CAISESTPGDIQYF.